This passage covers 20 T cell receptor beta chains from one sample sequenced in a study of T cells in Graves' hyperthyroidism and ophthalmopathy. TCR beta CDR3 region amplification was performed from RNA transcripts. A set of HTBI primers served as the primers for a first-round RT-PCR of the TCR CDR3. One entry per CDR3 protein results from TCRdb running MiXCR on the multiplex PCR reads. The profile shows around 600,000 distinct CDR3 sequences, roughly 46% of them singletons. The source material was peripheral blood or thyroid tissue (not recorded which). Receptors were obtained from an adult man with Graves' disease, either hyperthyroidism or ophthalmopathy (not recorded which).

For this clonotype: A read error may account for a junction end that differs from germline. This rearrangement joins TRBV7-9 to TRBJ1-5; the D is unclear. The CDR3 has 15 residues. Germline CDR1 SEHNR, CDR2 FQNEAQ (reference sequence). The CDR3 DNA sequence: TGCGCCAGCAATCAAGGGTTAGGGTACAATCAGCCCCAGCATTTT. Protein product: CASNQGLGYNQPQHF.

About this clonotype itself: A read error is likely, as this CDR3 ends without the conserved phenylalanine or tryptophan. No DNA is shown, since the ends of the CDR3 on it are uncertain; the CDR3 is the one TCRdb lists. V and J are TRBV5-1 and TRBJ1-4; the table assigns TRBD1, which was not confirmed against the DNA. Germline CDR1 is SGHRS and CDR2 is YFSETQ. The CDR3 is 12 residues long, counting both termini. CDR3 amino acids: CASSLVDRGGVY.

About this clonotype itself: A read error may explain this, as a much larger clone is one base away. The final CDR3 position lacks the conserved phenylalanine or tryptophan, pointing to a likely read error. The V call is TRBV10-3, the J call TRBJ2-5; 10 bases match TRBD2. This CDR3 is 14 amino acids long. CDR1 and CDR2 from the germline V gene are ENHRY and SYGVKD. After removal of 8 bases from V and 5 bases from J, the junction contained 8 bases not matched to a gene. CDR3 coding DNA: TGTGCCATCGGGAGGCCTAGCGGGGGTGAGACCCAGTACCTC. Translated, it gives CAIGRPSGGETQYL.

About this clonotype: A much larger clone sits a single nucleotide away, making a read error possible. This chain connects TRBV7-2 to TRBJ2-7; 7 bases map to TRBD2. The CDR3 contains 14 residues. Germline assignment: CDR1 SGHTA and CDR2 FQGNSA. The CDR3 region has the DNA TGTGCCAGCAGTCGCGGGAGTGGGTCCTACAAGCAGTACTTC. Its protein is CASSRGSGSYKQYF. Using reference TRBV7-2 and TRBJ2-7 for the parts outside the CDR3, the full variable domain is GAGVSQSPSNKVTEKGKDVELRCDPISGHTALYWYRQSLGQGLEFLIYFQGNSAPDKSGLPSDRFSAERTGGSVSTLTIQRTQQEDSAVYLCASSRGSGSYKQYFGPGTRLTVT.

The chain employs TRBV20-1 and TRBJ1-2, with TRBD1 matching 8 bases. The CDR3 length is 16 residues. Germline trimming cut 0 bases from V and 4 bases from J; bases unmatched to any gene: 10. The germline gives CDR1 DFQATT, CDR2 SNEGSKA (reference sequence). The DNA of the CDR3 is TGCAGTGCTAGAGATGTCAGGGGGCGAATGGGCTATGGCTACACCTTC. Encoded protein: CSARDVRGRMGYGYTF.

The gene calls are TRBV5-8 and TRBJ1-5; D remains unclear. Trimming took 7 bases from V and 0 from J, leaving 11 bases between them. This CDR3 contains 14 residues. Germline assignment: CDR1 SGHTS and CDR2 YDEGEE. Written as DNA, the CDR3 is TGTGCCAGCGAGCCAGTGTATAGCAATCAGCCCCAGCATTTT. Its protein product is CASEPVYSNQPQHF. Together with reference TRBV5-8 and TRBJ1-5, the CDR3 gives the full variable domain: EAGVTQSPTHLIKTRGQQATLRCSPISGHTSVYWYQQALGLGLQFLLWYDEGEERNRGNFPPRFSGRQFPNYSSELNVNALELEDSALYLCASEPVYSNQPQHFGDGTRLSIL.

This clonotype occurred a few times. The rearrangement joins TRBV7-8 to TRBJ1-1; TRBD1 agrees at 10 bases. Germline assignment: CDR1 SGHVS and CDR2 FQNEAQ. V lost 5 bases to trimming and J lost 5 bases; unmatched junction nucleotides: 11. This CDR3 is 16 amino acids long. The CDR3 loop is CASSIGQGGGRTEAFF. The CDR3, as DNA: TGTGCCAGCAGCATCGGACAGGGGGGGGGTAGGACTGAAGCTTTCTTT.

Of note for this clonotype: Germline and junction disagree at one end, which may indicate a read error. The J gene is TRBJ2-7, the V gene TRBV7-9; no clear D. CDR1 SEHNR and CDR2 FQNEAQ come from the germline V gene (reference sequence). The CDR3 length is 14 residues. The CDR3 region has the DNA TGCGCCAGCAGCCAAGATACGGAAGACTACGAGCAGTACTTC. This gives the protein CASSQDTEDYEQYF. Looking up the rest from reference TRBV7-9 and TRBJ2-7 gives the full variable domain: DTGVSQNPRHKITKRGQNVTFRCDPISEHNRLYWYRQTLGQGPEFLTYFQNEAQLEKSRLLSDRFSAERPKGSFSTLEIQRTEQGDSAMYLCASSQDTEDYEQYFGPGTRLTVT.

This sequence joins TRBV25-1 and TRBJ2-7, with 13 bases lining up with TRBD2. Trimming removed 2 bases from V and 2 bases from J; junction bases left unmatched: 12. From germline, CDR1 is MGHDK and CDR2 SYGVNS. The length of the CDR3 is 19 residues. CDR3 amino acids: CASSERRTSGRAKPYEQYF. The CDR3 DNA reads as TGTGCCAGCAGTGAACGGCGTACTAGCGGGAGGGCCAAACCCTACGAGCAGTACTTC.

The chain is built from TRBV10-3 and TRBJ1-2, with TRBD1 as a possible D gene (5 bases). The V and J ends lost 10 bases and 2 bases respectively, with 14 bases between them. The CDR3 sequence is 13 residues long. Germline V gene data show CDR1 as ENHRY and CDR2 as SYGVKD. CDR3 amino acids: CATSGGINYGYTF. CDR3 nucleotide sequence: TGTGCCACCTCGGGGGGGATCAACTATGGCTACACCTTC.

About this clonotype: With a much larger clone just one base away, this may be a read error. The CDR3: CAVSVRLAGEREQYF. The CDR3 DNA reads TGTGCCGTCAGTGTAAGGCTAGCGGGAGAACGCGAGCAGTACTTC. V usage is TRBV10-3 and J usage is TRBJ2-7; 10 bases agree with TRBD2. The CDR3 runs to 15 residues. CDR1 and CDR2 from the germline V gene are ENHRY and SYGVKD.

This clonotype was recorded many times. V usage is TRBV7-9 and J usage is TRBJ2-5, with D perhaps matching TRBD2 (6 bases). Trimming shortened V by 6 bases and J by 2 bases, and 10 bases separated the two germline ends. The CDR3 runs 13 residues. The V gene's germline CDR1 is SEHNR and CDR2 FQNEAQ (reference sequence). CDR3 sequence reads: CASSPRGQETQYF. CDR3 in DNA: TGTGCCAGCAGTCCCCGGGGGCAAGAGACCCAGTACTTC. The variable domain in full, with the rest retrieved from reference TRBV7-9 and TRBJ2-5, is DTGVSQNPRHKITKRGQNVTFRCDPISEHNRLYWYRQTLGQGPEFLTYFQNEAQLEKSRLLSDRFSAERPKGSFSTLEIQRTEQGDSAMYLCASSPRGQETQYFGPGTRLLVL.

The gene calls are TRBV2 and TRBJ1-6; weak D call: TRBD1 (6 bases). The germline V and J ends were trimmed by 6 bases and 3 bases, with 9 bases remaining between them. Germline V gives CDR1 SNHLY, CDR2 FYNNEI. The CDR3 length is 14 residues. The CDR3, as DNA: TGTGCCAGCAGGGAGGGGGGCTATAATTCACCCCTCCACTTT. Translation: CASREGGYNSPLHF.

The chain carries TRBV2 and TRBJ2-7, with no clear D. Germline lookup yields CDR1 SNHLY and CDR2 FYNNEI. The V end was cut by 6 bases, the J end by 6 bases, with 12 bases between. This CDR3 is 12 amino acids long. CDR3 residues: CASSLGAPEQYF. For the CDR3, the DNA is TGTGCCAGCAGCCTGGGCGCCCCCGAGCAGTACTTC.

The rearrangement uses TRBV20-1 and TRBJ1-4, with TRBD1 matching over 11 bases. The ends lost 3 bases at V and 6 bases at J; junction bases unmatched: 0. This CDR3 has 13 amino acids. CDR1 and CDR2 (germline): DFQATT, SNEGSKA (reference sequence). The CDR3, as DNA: TGCAGTGCTAGGGGACAGGGGGATGAAAAACTGTTTTTT. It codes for CSARGQGDEKLFF.

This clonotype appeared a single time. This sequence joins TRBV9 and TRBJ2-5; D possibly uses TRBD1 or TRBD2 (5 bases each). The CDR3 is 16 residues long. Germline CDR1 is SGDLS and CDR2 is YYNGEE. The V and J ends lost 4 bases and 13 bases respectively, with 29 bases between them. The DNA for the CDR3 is TGTGCCAGCAGCCAAGATTTAGGGGACCGAGACAAGGAACTGTACTTC. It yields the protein CASSQDLGDRDKELYF.

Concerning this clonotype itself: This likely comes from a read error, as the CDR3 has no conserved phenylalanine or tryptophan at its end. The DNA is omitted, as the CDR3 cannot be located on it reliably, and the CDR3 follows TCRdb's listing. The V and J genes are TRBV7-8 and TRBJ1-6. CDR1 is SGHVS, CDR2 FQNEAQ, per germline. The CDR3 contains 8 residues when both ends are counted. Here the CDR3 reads CASSLGLY.

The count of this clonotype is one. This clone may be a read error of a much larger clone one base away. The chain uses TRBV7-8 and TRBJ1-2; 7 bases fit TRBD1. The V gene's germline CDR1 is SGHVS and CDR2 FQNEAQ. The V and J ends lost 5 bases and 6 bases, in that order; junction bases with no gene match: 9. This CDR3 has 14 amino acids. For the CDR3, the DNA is TGTGCCAGCAGCGCCTCGTCAGGGGGTCATGGCTACACCTTC. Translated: CASSASSGGHGYTF.

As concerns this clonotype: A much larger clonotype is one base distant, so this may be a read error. CDR3 nucleotide sequence: TGTGTCAGCAGTGAACGGGCAGGCAGCACTGAAGCTTTCTTT. Its translation: CVSSERAGSTEAFF. The gene calls are TRBV2 and TRBJ1-1; D is unresolved. Germline CDR1 is SNHLY and CDR2 is FYNNEI. This CDR3 comprises 14 residues.

CDR3 nucleotides: TGTGCCTCCGCGAGAAGGCGTGATTCACCCCTCCACTTT. This gives the protein CASARRRDSPLHF. The chain is built from TRBV15 and TRBJ1-6; D uncertain. The CDR3 covers 13 residues. Trimming cost V 11 bases and J 8 bases, with 16 bases left between them. Germline V gene lookup returns CDR1 LNHNV and CDR2 YYDKDF (reference sequence).